The rows below give T cell receptor beta chains drawn from one sample of a study of blood T cells in healthy people across ages. MiXCR, applied by TCRdb to the 5' RACE reads, yields one record per CDR3 protein. The table lists just under 550,000 distinct CDR3 sequences, approximately 25% of them singletons. These same data were also listed under a study on T cells of mothers and their children.

Sequencing used blood. All receptors derive from a boy younger than 18 in good health. The CDR3 runs from the conserved cysteine through the conserved F or W. D genes are given only for firm matches. Clone size is stated in some rows and not others, as once, few, many or a class when expanded.

j_call clone_size d_call v_call cdr3_aa cdr3_nt
TRBJ1-2 . . TRBV20-1 CSASIRGASYGYTF TGCAGTGCTAGTATTAGGGGAGCCTCCTATGGCTACACCTTC
TRBJ2-2 many . TRBV28 CASSLIDKGTGELFF TGTGCCAGCAGCCTCATTGACAAGGGAACCGGGGAGCTGTTTTTT
TRBJ1-4 . . TRBV9 CASSVTGGASEKLFF TGTGCCAGCAGCGTAACTGGGGGGGCAAGCGAAAAACTGTTTTTT
TRBJ1-6 many TRBD1 TRBV2 CATFADRGGSPLHF TGTGCCACCTTTGCCGACAGGGGTGGTTCACCCCTCCACTTT
TRBJ2-5 few . TRBV4-2 CASSQDKTARQTQYF TGTGCCAGCAGCCAAGATAAGACTGCCAGGCAGACCCAGTACTTC
TRBJ1-1 . . TRBV10-3 CAVSESGQGTTEAFF TGTGCCGTCAGTGAGTCGGGGCAGGGGACCACTGAAGCTTTCTTT
TRBJ1-4 . TRBD1 TRBV6-5 CASRGDRASEKLFF TGTGCCAGCAGGGGGGACAGGGCCAGTGAAAAACTGTTTTTT
TRBJ2-5 . . TRBV2 CASSSRGAQYF TGTGCCAGCAGTAGTCGGGGCGCCCAGTACTTC
TRBJ2-5 . . TRBV20-1 CSETGRAQETQYF TGCTCCGAGACGGGCAGAGCCCAAGAGACCCAGTACTTC
TRBJ2-1 . . TRBV7-2 CASSLLSGTYNEQFF TGTGCCAGCAGCTTATTAAGCGGAACCTACAATGAGCAGTTCTTC
TRBJ2-1 . TRBD2 TRBV20-1 CSARVGLAGSYNEQFF TGCAGTGCTAGGGTCGGACTAGCGGGCTCCTACAATGAGCAGTTCTTC
TRBJ1-6 few . TRBV28 CASSSYGVGWDSPLHF TGTGCCAGCAGTTCATACGGCGTGGGCTGGGATTCACCCCTCCACTTT
TRBJ1-2 . . TRBV6-1 CASTQMVGRNYGYTF TGTGCCAGCACCCAAATGGTGGGGAGAAACTATGGCTACACCTTC
TRBJ1-5 . . TRBV10-2 CASSRGSGNQPQHF TGCGCCAGCAGCCGGGGGTCGGGCAATCAGCCCCAGCATTTT
TRBJ1-2 . TRBD1 TRBV27 CASSLGGQQSINYGYTF TGTGCCAGCAGTTTAGGGGGACAGCAATCGATAAACTATGGCTACACCTTC
TRBJ2-7 . TRBD2 TRBV10-3 CAIREGLAGAYEQYF TGTGCCATCAGGGAGGGACTAGCGGGAGCCTACGAGCAGTACTTC
TRBJ2-1 . . TRBV9 CASSVDNYSYNEQFF TGTGCCAGCAGCGTTGACAATTACTCCTACAATGAGCAGTTCTTC
TRBJ1-2 few . TRBV11-2 CASSSHRTPQYGYTF TGTGCCAGCAGCTCCCACAGGACGCCGCAGTATGGCTACACCTTC
TRBJ2-3 many TRBD1 TRBV3-1 CASRLGTGETDTQYF TGTGCCAGCAGACTCGGGACAGGGGAGACAGATACGCAGTATTTT
TRBJ2-2 . . TRBV15 CATSRVLAVLGGELFF TGTGCCACCAGCAGAGTATTAGCGGTCCTGGGCGGGGAGCTGTTTTTT
TRBJ2-1 . TRBD1 TRBV2 CANKQDRGSYNEQFF TGTGCCAACAAACAAGACAGGGGCTCCTACAATGAGCAGTTCTTC
TRBJ1-1 . . TRBV20-1 CSASPEAFF TGCAGTGCTAGCCCTGAAGCTTTCTTT
TRBJ1-1 few . TRBV20-1 CSALPLALGGNTEAFF TGCAGTGCCCTCCCCCTTGCCCTCGGCGGTAACACTGAAGCTTTCTTT
TRBJ2-5 many . TRBV24-1 CATSDLQAGPGLETQYF TGTGCCACCAGTGATTTGCAGGCGGGGCCTGGCCTAGAGACCCAGTACTTC
TRBJ1-2 . . TRBV4-3 CASSQDSSGVYDGYTF TGCGCCAGCAGCCAAGATAGTTCAGGGGTATATGATGGCTACACCTTC
TRBJ2-4 . . TRBV28 CASSSGEVVKNIQYF TGTGCCAGCAGCTCAGGGGAGGTAGTCAAAAACATTCAGTACTTC
TRBJ2-5 . . TRBV20-1 CSGSKEGRETQYF TGCAGTGGGTCGAAGGAGGGGCGAGAGACCCAGTACTTC
TRBJ2-3 . TRBD1 TRBV6-5 CASTKGAYSTDTQYF TGTGCCAGCACCAAGGGGGCGTACAGCACAGATACGCAGTATTTT
TRBJ2-7 few . TRBV6-2/TRBV6-3 CASSYSKAGQPYEQYF TGTGCCAGCAGTTACTCGAAGGCGGGCCAGCCCTACGAGCAGTACTTC
TRBJ1-2 many . TRBV7-9 CASSFSQTNYGYTF TGTGCCAGCAGCTTTTCGCAGACTAACTATGGCTACACCTTC
TRBJ1-6 . TRBD1 TRBV20-1 CSARVGGGGSYNSPLHF TGCAGTGCTAGGGTTGGAGGGGGCGGCTCCTATAATTCACCCCTCCACTTT
TRBJ2-1 few TRBD1 TRBV7-2 CASSLPWTGRNEQFF TGTGCCAGCAGCTTACCCTGGACAGGGCGGAATGAGCAGTTCTTC
TRBJ2-7 many . TRBV13 CASSFNRAWEQYF TGTGCCAGCAGCTTTAACCGAGCGTGGGAGCAGTACTTC
TRBJ1-2 . . TRBV12-3/TRBV12-4 CASSFSSYTNYGYTF TGTGCCAGCAGTTTCTCATCCTACACGAACTATGGCTACACCTTC
TRBJ2-1 few TRBD1 TRBV7-2 CASSATTGGGEQFF TGTGCCAGCAGCGCTACAACAGGGGGCGGTGAGCAGTTCTTC
TRBJ2-3 . . TRBV6-5 CASSPRGGPDTQYF TGTGCCAGCAGCCCCAGGGGAGGACCAGATACGCAGTATTTT
TRBJ2-7 . TRBD1 TRBV3-1 CASSISQGAGYEQYF TGTGCCAGCAGCATCTCCCAGGGGGCTGGATACGAGCAGTACTTC
TRBJ1-4 . . TRBV7-2 CASSGQTTNEKLFF TGTGCCAGCAGCGGACAGACAACTAATGAAAAACTGTTTTTT
TRBJ2-7 few TRBD2 TRBV9 CASSVGLAGEIDYEQYF TGTGCCAGCAGCGTAGGGCTAGCGGGGGAAATCGACTACGAGCAGTACTTC
TRBJ1-5 . . TRBV7-2 CASSPPVGQPQHF TGTGCCAGCAGCCCACCGGTTGGTCAGCCCCAGCATTTT
TRBJ2-7 few . TRBV5-1 CASSLNSRNEQYF TGCGCCAGCAGCTTGAATAGTAGGAACGAGCAGTACTTC